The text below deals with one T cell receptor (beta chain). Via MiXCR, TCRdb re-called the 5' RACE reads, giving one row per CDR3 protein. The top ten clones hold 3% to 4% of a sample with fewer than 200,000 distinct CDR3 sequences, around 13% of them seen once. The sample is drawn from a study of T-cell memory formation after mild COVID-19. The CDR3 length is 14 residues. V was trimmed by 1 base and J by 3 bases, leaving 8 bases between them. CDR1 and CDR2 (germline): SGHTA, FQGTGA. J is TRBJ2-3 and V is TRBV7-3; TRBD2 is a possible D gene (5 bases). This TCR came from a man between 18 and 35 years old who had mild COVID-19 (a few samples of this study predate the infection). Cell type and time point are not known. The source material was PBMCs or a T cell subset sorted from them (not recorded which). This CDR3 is CASSLNGMTDTQYF. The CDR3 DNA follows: TGTGCCAGCAGCTTAAACGGGATGACAGATACGCAGTATTTT.